This TCR beta chain is drawn from a study of T cells in Graves' hyperthyroidism and ophthalmopathy. Study background: Peripheral blood collection took place at initial diagnosis, before any treatment.

This clonotype was seen many times. Antigen unknown. Amplified TCR beta CDR3 regions derived from RNA transcripts. Carried out on the TCR CDR3, a first-round RT-PCR used the HTBI primer set. TCRdb re-derived calls from the multiplex PCR reads in MiXCR, one entry per CDR3 protein. The sample has about 610,000 distinct CDR3 sequences; 14% to 15% are singletons. Germline V CDR1 and CDR2: SGDLS, YYNGEE. V lost 3 bases and J lost 8, with 11 bases in between. This CDR3 spans 12 amino acids. Used for diagnoses were clinical symptoms, serum thyroxine and TRAb, thyroid ultrasound and orbital computed tomography. Regarding the study as a whole: Ophthalmopathy cases were set apart from stable hyperthyroidism by a 13 V-J model. Most thyroid clonotypes expanded above 0.001 were also detected in blood.

The chain carries TRBV9 and TRBJ1-1; no clear D gene. This sequence originates from a woman in her thirties or forties with Graves' ophthalmopathy. Sequenced: blood. DNA of the CDR3: TGTGCCAGCAGCGGGTGGACGTCCGAAGCTTTCTTT. Protein product: CASSGWTSEAFF.